The entry that follows covers one T cell receptor (beta chain) sequence. The data originate from a study of CD8 T cells in Susac syndrome. In germline, CDR1 is MGHDK, CDR2 SYGVNS. The ends were cut back, 7 bases at V and 0 bases at J, with 10 bases in the middle. The CDR3 loop spans 14 amino acids. With random hexamers, about 0.45 to 1 ug RNA was reverse transcribed. Using its own MiXCR run on the immunoSEQ multiplex PCR reads, TCRdb lists one record per CDR3 protein. The sample records around 180,000 distinct CDR3 sequences, approximately 95% being singletons. The sequence was obtained from a human donor with multiple sclerosis. Sequencing input: CD8+ T cells from PBMCs. The rearrangement uses TRBV25-1 and TRBJ2-1; D is perhaps TRBD2 (5 bases). The CDR3 DNA follows: TGTGCCAGCATACCGGGGAGCTCCTACAATGAGCAGTTCTTC. Amino acids: CASIPGSSYNEQFF.